This TCR beta chain was profiled in a study of Graves' ophthalmopathy and Graves' hyperthyroidism. This clonotype was detected ten times or more. Its antigen is undetermined. Study-wide results and caveats: Most clonotypes expanded in thyroid above 0.001 frequency were present in blood too.

Moderate-to-severe activity, with CAS ≥3, NOSPECS ≥4 and duration under 3 months, characterized the donors with ophthalmopathy. The study amplified TCR beta CDR3 regions using RNA transcripts. HTBI primers served in a first-round RT-PCR, which a second-round multiplex PCR followed. TCRdb re-derived calls from the multiplex PCR reads in MiXCR, one entry per CDR3 protein. The sample has hundreds of thousands of distinct CDR3 sequences, around 42% seen once. The CDR3 contains 15 residues. The germline V gene encodes CDR1 SGHTA and CDR2 FQGNSA. The sequencing sample was made of peripheral blood. The rearrangement uses TRBV7-2 and TRBJ2-7; 11 bases agree with TRBD2. TRBJ2-1 explains the end of the DNA better; the J call may be wrong. This TCR was recovered from an adult man with Graves' ophthalmopathy. This CDR3 is CASSLVGLAGGEQFF. CDR3 nucleotides: TGTGCCAGCAGCTTAGTTGGACTAGCGGGCGGTGAGCAGTTCTTC.